This T cell receptor (beta chain) stems from a study of blood T cell repertoires in COVID-19. Background on the study: Samples taken during acute and convalescent COVID-19 were collected in the United States, Italy and Spain. In each case, the material was cDNA or gDNA derived from T cells, B-cell-depleted T cells, or PBMCs.

The CDR3 covers 14 residues. V was cut by 2 bases and J by 6 bases, with 11 bases left in between. Germline lookup yields CDR1 SGDLS and CDR2 YYNGEE. The table lists this clone with a few counts. Authors' processing steps: Reference gene primer amplification gave nucleated cell count estimates. TCRdb keeps only in-frame clones here, not all; method: immunoSEQ multiplex PCR. V and J calls and clone size are those listed in that table; D and trimming were worked out from the DNA. The table lists around 24,000 clones, 81% of them singletons, with under 60% in the top ten. The chain combines TRBV9 with TRBJ1-4; tentatively, D is TRBD1 (5 bases). The sample was peripheral blood. This clonotype originated in a man aged 45-65 years with active or convalescent COVID-19. The chain's CDR3 is CASSVGQGYEKLFF. DNA for the CDR3: TGTGCCAGCAGCGTCGGTCAGGGATATGAAAAACTGTTTTTT.